The rows below give T cell receptor beta chains drawn from one sample of a study of technical replicates of blood from a few donors. This table comes from immunoSEQ multiplex PCR, and its TCRdb copy is limited to in-frame clones, with some not included. The table has about 72,000 clones, roughly 89% seen once. Sample: T cells isolated from PBMCs. The receptors originated from a human donor in good health. Each CDR3 is given with its conserved first and last residue. The D gene is left open where the match is weak. Some rows mark clone size as missing; the rest say once, few, many or name a class of expanded clone.

j_call	d_call	clone_size	v_call	cdr3_aa	cdr3_nt
TRBJ2-3	NA	NA	TRBV27	CASSWRRTSDTQYF	TGTGCCAGCAGTTGGAGGAGAACCTCAGATACGCAGTATTTT
TRBJ1-1	NA	NA	TRBV19	CASSSRQVFTEAFF	TGTGCCAGTAGTTCCCGACAGGTTTTCACTGAAGCTTTCTTT
TRBJ2-7	TRBD2	once	TRBV13	CASSLELAGGPNEQYF	TGTGCCAGCAGCTTAGAGCTGGCGGGAGGGCCTAACGAGCAGTACTTC
TRBJ1-1	NA	NA	TRBV20-1	CSASRAFF	TGCAGTGCTAGCCGAGCTTTCTTT
TRBJ1-5	NA	NA	TRBV7-9	CASSKEDGNSNQPQHF	TGTGCCAGCAGCAAAGAGGACGGGAATAGCAATCAGCCCCAGCATTTT
TRBJ2-7	TRBD1	NA	TRBV10-1	CASSDATGTFEQYF	TGCGCCAGCAGTGACGCGACAGGGACGTTTGAGCAGTACTTC
TRBJ2-3	TRBD2	few	TRBV19	CASSIFSGRGSDTQYF	TGTGCCAGTAGTATATTTAGCGGGAGAGGTTCAGATACGCAGTATTTT
TRBJ1-1	TRBD1	once	TRBV4-3	CASSPRQGLNTEAFF	TGCGCCAGCAGCCCACGACAGGGCTTGAACACTGAAGCTTTCTTT
TRBJ2-1	TRBD1	NA	TRBV19	CASSTTGLDEQFF	TGTGCCAGTAGCACGACAGGGCTAGATGAGCAGTTCTTC
TRBJ2-3	NA	once	TRBV7-2	CASSYARGATDTQYF	TGTGCCAGCAGTTACGCCCGGGGGGCCACAGATACGCAGTATTTT
TRBJ2-1	NA	NA	TRBV7-9	CASSREPYNEQFF	TGTGCCAGCAGCCGAGAACCATACAATGAGCAGTTCTTC
TRBJ2-3	TRBD2	NA	TRBV5-1	CASGGGASTDTQYF	TGCGCCAGCGGGGGGGGAGCTAGCACAGATACGCAGTATTTT
TRBJ2-1	TRBD1	NA	TRBV27	CATMSGTGDNEQFF	TGTGCCACCATGAGCGGGACAGGGGACAATGAGCAGTTCTTC
TRBJ1-4	NA	NA	TRBV4-3	CASSQVGQYEKLFF	TGCGCCAGCAGCCAAGTTGGGCAGTATGAAAAACTGTTTTTT
TRBJ1-2	NA	NA	TRBV27	CASSEGHGSLNYGYTF	TGTGCCAGCAGCGAAGGACACGGGAGCTTAAACTATGGCTACACCTTC
TRBJ2-7	TRBD1	NA	TRBV18	CASSAQGALDSGDYEQYF	TGTGCCAGCTCAGCTCAGGGGGCGTTAGACTCCGGCGACTACGAGCAGTACTTC
TRBJ2-2	NA	NA	TRBV9	CASSLTFTGELFF	TGTGCCAGCAGCCTGACTTTCACCGGGGAGCTGTTTTTT
TRBJ1-1	NA	once	TRBV7-9	CASTPVDWEIEAFF	TGTGCCAGCACCCCAGTAGACTGGGAGATTGAAGCTTTCTTT
TRBJ2-1	NA	once	TRBV7-3	CASSFLLPGYNEQFF	TGTGCCAGCAGCTTTCTCCTACCGGGGTACAATGAGCAGTTCTTC
TRBJ2-7	NA	NA	TRBV7-7	CASSLRWGDYEQYF	TGTGCCAGCAGCTTGAGGTGGGGGGACTACGAGCAGTACTTC
TRBJ2-7	NA	NA	TRBV9	CASSAHPGLEPDEQYF	TGTGCCAGCAGCGCACACCCAGGGCTAGAGCCGGACGAGCAGTACTTC
TRBJ2-3	NA	NA	TRBV25-1	CASSTRQASTDTQYF	TGTGCCAGCAGTACCCGACAGGCTAGCACAGATACGCAGTATTTT
TRBJ2-7	NA	few	TRBV10-1	CASSELGGTYEQYF	TGCGCCAGCAGTGAATTGGGCGGGACCTACGAGCAGTACTTC
TRBJ1-5	TRBD1	NA	TRBV15	CATSRAQGGQPQHF	TGTGCCACCAGCAGAGCACAGGGGGGTCAGCCCCAGCATTTT
TRBJ2-7	NA	NA	TRBV5-1	CASDRRDEQYF	TGCGCCAGCGACAGGAGAGACGAGCAGTACTTC
TRBJ2-7	NA	NA	TRBV7-8	CASSLVTQAYEQYF	TGTGCCAGCAGCTTGGTGACACAAGCCTACGAGCAGTACTTC
TRBJ1-1	NA	NA	TRBV5-1	CASSLQGTVNTEAFF	TGCGCCAGCAGCTTACAGGGCACGGTGAACACTGAAGCTTTCTTT
TRBJ1-2	NA	NA	TRBV28	CASSTAGSNHGYTF	TGTGCCAGCAGCACCGCAGGATCTAACCATGGCTACACCTTC
TRBJ1-4	NA	NA	TRBV28	CASSLPRSGDIGEKLFF	TGTGCCAGCAGTTTACCCAGGTCCGGGGATATTGGCGAAAAACTGTTTTTT
TRBJ1-5	NA	NA	TRBV5-8	CASSLLYGANQPQHF	TGTGCCAGCAGCTTGCTCTATGGGGCGAATCAGCCCCAGCATTTT
TRBJ1-4	NA	NA	TRBV25-1	CASSSSTNEKLFF	TGTGCCAGCAGTTCATCAACTAATGAAAAACTGTTTTTT
TRBJ2-3	NA	NA	TRBV2	CASTTDTQYF	TGTGCCAGCACGACAGATACGCAGTATTTT
TRBJ2-1	TRBD2	NA	TRBV9	CASSLRLAGALNEQFF	TGTGCCAGCAGCTTGAGACTAGCGGGAGCCCTCAATGAGCAGTTCTTC
TRBJ2-7	TRBD1	NA	TRBV9	CASSVGGGNEQYF	TGTGCCAGCAGCGTAGGAGGGGGCAACGAGCAGTACTTC
TRBJ2-7	NA	once	TRBV2	CASSEALQTYEQYF	TGTGCCAGCAGTGAAGCGCTGCAGACCTACGAGCAGTACTTC
TRBJ2-4	TRBD2	NA	TRBV2	CASSSTGTSGTRSSIQYF	TGTGCCAGCAGTTCCACCGGGACTAGCGGGACTCGGTCGAGCATTCAGTACTTC
TRBJ2-7	TRBD2	NA	TRBV2	CASTGLAGEGEQYF	TGTGCCAGCACGGGACTAGCGGGAGAGGGGGAGCAGTACTTC
TRBJ1-2	TRBD1	NA	TRBV9	CASSPGGGQGHGYTF	TGTGCCAGCAGCCCTGGGGGGGGACAGGGTCATGGCTACACCTTC
TRBJ1-5	TRBD1	once	TRBV28	CASRRQGEQPQHF	TGTGCCAGCAGACGACAGGGTGAACAGCCCCAGCATTTT
TRBJ2-1	NA	NA	TRBV5-6	CASSLAFYNEQFF	TGTGCCAGCAGCTTGGCCTTCTACAATGAGCAGTTCTTC